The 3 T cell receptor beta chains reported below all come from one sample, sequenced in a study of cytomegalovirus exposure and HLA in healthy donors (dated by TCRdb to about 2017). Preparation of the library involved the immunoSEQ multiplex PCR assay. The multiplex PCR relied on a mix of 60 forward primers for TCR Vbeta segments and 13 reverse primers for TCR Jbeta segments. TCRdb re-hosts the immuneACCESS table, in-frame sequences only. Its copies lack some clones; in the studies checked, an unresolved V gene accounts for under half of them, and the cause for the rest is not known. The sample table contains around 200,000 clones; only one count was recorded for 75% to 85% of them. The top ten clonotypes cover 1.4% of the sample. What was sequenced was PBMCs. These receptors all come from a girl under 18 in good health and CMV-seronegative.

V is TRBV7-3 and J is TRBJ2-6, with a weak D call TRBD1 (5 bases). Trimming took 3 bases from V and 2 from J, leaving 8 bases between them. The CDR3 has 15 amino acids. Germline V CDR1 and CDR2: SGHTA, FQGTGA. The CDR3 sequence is CASSLQGTGANVLTF. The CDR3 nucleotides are TGTGCCAGCAGCTTGCAGGGTACTGGGGCCAACGTCCTGACTTTC.

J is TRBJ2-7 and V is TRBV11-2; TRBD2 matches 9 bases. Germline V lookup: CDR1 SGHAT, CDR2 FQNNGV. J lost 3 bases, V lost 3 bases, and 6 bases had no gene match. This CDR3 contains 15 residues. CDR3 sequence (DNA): TGTGCCAGCAGCTTCCCCGGGACTAGCATCTACGAGCAGTACTTC. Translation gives CASSFPGTSIYEQYF.

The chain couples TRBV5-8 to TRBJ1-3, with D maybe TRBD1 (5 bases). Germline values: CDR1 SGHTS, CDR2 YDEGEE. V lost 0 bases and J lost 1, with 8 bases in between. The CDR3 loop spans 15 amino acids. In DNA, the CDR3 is TGTGCCAGCAGCTTGGGGACAATTTCTGGAAACACCATATATTTT. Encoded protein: CASSLGTISGNTIYF.